A single TCR beta chain is shown here with its context. Germline V gives CDR1 LNHDA, CDR2 SQIVND (reference sequence). Trimming took 7 bases from V and 6 from J; bases not matched to a gene: 8. The length of the CDR3 is 14 residues. Authors' processing steps: Amplified reference gene primers provided the basis for estimating nucleated cell counts. Using immunoSEQ multiplex PCR, the repertoire was profiled, and TCRdb retains in-frame clones only, with some absent. D and trimming were read from the DNA, whereas the V and J calls and clone size are those reported in that table. Of 110,000 to 150,000 clones in the sample, about 89% were seen once. The entry originates in a study of blood T cell repertoires in COVID-19. For the study at large: Both acute and convalescent COVID-19 samples were obtained from the United States, Italy and Spain. T cells, B-cell-depleted T cells, or PBMCs supplied cDNA or gDNA.

The source is a man between 60 and 75 years old with active or convalescent COVID-19. The rearrangement uses TRBV19 and TRBJ1-5, with 8 nucleotides matching TRBD1. The sample comprised peripheral blood. CDR3 nucleotide sequence: TGTGCCAGTATTTCAAGACAGGGGTCTCAGCCCCAGCATTTT. Amino acids: CASISRQGSQPQHF. The full variable domain, its missing parts supplied by reference TRBV19 and TRBJ1-5, is DGGITQSPKYLFRKEGQNVTLSCEQNLNHDAMYWYRQDPGQGLRLIYYSQIVNDFQKGDIAEGYSVSREKKESFPLTVTSAQKNPTAFYLCASISRQGSQPQHFGDGTRLSIL.